Presented here are 2 T cell receptor beta chains from one specimen sequenced in a study of response to subunit inactivated influenza vaccine. TCRdb ran MiXCR on the RT-PCR reads and lists one entry per CDR3 protein. The sample lists 500,000 to 550,000 distinct CDR3 sequences, 7.5% to 8.5% occurring once. Source: PBMCs from blood, taken about 24 months after vaccination. The origin of the receptors is a man in his fifties or sixties who received an inactivated influenza vaccine.

The chain employs TRBV27 and TRBJ2-5, with D unresolved. CDR3 length: 14 amino acids. Between the trimmed V and J ends, which lost 5 bases and 1 base, there was a span of 11 bases. Germline-derived CDR1 and CDR2 are MNHEY and SMNVEV (reference sequence). CDR3 in DNA: TGTGCCAGCAGTCCCTTGGGTCTCCAAGAGACCCAGTACTTC. It is translated as CASSPLGLQETQYF.

There are many counts of this clonotype. The chain links TRBV7-2 to TRBJ1-1; the D is unclear. V was pared by 2 bases and J by 10 bases, with 11 bases between. Per the germline V gene, CDR1 is SGHTA and CDR2 is FQGNSA. The CDR3 loop spans 12 amino acids. In DNA form, the CDR3 reads TGTGCCAGCAGCTTAAACGTAGAAGGAGCTTTCTTT. Protein product: CASSLNVEGAFF.